This TCR beta chain derives from a study of early T cells in non-severe SARS-CoV-2 infection. V shed 4 bases and J 2 bases; nucleotides not matched to a gene: 4. The CDR3 has 16 residues. CDR1 and CDR2 from the germline V gene are SGHDT and YYEEEE. Individual cDNA molecules each received unique molecular identifiers attached to them. Each CDR3 protein gets one entry after TCRdb re-called the 5' RACE reads with MiXCR. The sample has 45,000 to 55,000 distinct CDR3 sequences; approximately 8.1% are singletons. A few counts support this clonotype. This chain links TRBV5-6 with TRBJ1-5; 12 nucleotides align to TRBD1. Sequenced: whole blood. This sequence was found in an adult who was a healthcare worker with PCR-confirmed SARS-CoV-2 infection or an uninfected control (not recorded which). The CDR3 reads CASSPGTGGGNQPQHF. In DNA form, the CDR3 reads TGTGCCAGCAGCCCGGGGACAGGGGGCGGCAATCAGCCCCAGCATTTT. The complete variable domain, with remaining parts taken from reference TRBV5-6 and TRBJ1-5, reads DAGVTQSPTHLIKTRGQQVTLRCSPKSGHDTVSWYQQALGQGPQFIFQYYEEEERQRGNFPDRFSGHQFPNYSSELNVNALLLGDSALYLCASSPGTGGGNQPQHFGDGTRLSIL.